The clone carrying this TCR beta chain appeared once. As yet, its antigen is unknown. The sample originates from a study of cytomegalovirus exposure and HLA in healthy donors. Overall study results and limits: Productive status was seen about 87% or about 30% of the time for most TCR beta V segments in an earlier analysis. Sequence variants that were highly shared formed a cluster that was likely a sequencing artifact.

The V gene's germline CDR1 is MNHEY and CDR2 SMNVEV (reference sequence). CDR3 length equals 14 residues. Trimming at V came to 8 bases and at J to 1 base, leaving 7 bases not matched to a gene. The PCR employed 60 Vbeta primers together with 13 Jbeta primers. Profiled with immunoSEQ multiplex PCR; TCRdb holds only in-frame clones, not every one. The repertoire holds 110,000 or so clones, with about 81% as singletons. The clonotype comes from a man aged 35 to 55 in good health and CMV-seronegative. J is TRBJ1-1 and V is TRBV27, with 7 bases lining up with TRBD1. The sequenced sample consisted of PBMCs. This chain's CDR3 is CASHPGQANTEAFF. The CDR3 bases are TGTGCCAGCCACCCTGGACAGGCGAACACTGAAGCTTTCTTT.